This T cell receptor (beta chain) was documented in a study of T cells in Graves' hyperthyroidism and ophthalmopathy (dated by TCRdb to between 2018 and 2021). Context from the whole study: Peripheral blood was collected at initial diagnosis, before any treatment. The paper reports TCR Vbeta CDR3 sequencing of approximately 140 peripheral blood samples: over 40 ophthalmopathy, 70 to 85 hyperthyroidism and some 17 progressor patients. After blood sampling, hyperthyroidism patients were treated with methimazole at a starting dose of 30 mg daily, and ophthalmopathy patients were treated with high-dose intravenous methylprednisolone. Prospective prediction of ophthalmopathy was tested in an independent validation cohort consisting of roughly 20 hyperthyroidism patients and over 15 patients who later progressed to ophthalmopathy. A discovery cohort of about a hundred patients, roughly 45 with Graves' ophthalmopathy and 55 to 60 with stable Graves' hyperthyroidism, was used to find distinguishing TCR V-J signatures. In addition, the study compared T-cell repertoires in thyroid tissue and in blood from roughly six Graves' hyperthyroidism patients. For training and testing, the 100 or so patients in the discovery cohort were randomly divided in a 7:3 ratio.

Beyond this particular receptor, the publication reports: In cross-validation, a model built on a 13 V-J signature told ophthalmopathy apart from stable hyperthyroidism with 87.88% sensitivity and roughly 81% specificity, and in testing the same model reached 80%/75%. In validation, progression to ophthalmopathy was predicted by the model with almost 71% sensitivity and around 75% specificity, a median of approximately 6.5 months before onset. Sample size was not statistically predetermined, and blinding of investigators to group allocation was not performed. Most expanded thyroid clonotypes (frequency above 0.001) were also found in blood, which suggests that blood repertoires may mirror thyroid immune responses.

TCR beta CDR3 regions were amplified from RNA transcripts. A first-round RT-PCR of the TCR CDR3 used the HTBI primer set with the Qiagen OneStep RT-PCR kit. The libraries were constructed in a second round of multiplex PCR and then size-selected and purified. Libraries were sequenced paired-end with 100 bp reads on an Illumina HiSeq2000. The paper's processing steps were these. SOAPnuke was used to process the raw data, removing reads that contained adapters or uncalled bases, had a mean Phred below 15, or lacked an exact match to the constant primer or identifier. High-quality paired reads were merged using COPE v1.2.5, and each unique nucleotide sequence was defined as a clonotype. Clonotypes were aligned to IMGT TRBV, TRBD and TRBJ reference segments using MiTCR v1.1. Analysis was restricted to V-J combinations with a frequency above 0.0001, which covered roughly 99% of repertoires. The TCS score was defined as F50 (clonal expansion) divided by E x V (chaos), with BLOSUM62-based TCRdist calculated between CDR3 peptides within each V-J. Welch's t-statistics and random forest reduced some 510 V-J features to 10 to 15, which were used in a naive Bayes classifier (R e1071). The raw public data were reprocessed by TCRdb itself: fastp quality trimming at Q25, MiXCR clonotype calling, in-frame beta chains only. Each record represents a unique CDR3 protein, reported with the most common genes and DNA among its rows. The V and J calls shown here were made by TCRdb, not taken from the authors' results. For this sample the table gives hundreds of thousands of distinct CDR3 sequences, of which about 19% were detected only once. 16% of the sample is taken by the ten largest.

Via the germline V gene (reference sequence), CDR1 is LGHDT and CDR2 YNNKEL. V sheds 6 bases and J sheds 0 bases, leaving 12 bases between their ends. The CDR3 runs 15 residues from the cysteine to the phenylalanine. The DNA shown is the 45-base CDR3, in frame from base 1. This clonotype was detected only a few times. Its antigen is still unknown. Within one base of it there is no much larger clone, and no base qualities were kept. Hyperthyroidism patients were aged 18 to 65 years and newly diagnosed, with disease duration of less than 2 months. Any patient with an uncontrolled infection, another autoimmune disease, pregnancy or lactation was excluded. Diagnoses were established on the basis of clinical symptoms, serum thyroxine and TRAb, thyroid ultrasound, and orbital computed tomography. Blood from progressor patients was collected at the time of first diagnosis with hyperthyroidism, before any ophthalmopathy symptoms had appeared. PBMCs were isolated from 7.5 to 10 ml of fresh peripheral blood by Ficoll-Paque density gradient centrifugation. Progressor patients were defined as those initially diagnosed with Graves' hyperthyroidism in whom ophthalmopathy developed during follow-up. Total RNA was extracted using Trizol reagent, and RNA quality was assessed on an Agilent 2100 Bioanalyzer.

The sequence was obtained from a woman in her forties or fifties with Graves' hyperthyroidism that later progressed to Graves' ophthalmopathy. The chain joins TRBV3-1 to TRBJ2-1; TRBD1 is a possible D gene, resting on 5 matching bases. The sample taken for sequencing was blood. The CDR3 region has the sequence CASRVDSSSYNEQFF. In nucleotides, the sequence is TGTGCCAGCAGGGTCGACAGCAGCTCCTACAATGAGCAGTTCTTC.